The sequence of this T cell receptor beta chain was determined in a study of T cell responses to AZD1222 COVID-19 vaccine. Points on this clone: Its antigen remains unidentified.

Clones were sequenced by immunoSEQ multiplex PCR, and TCRdb holds only the in-frame ones, with some missing. This sample has roughly 150,000 clones, with approximately 92% found just once. Germline loops: CDR1 SGHTA, CDR2 FQGNSA. This CDR3 region has 14 residues. Trimming at V came to 7 bases and at J to 5 bases, leaving 6 bases not matched to a gene. Whole-study findings and limits: Donors skewed white British and female; clonal diversity was possibly underestimated. Within unmutated variant regions lay the reported targets of nearly half of spike-specific TCRs. Repertoires in all cases were sampled only once the peak T cell response had passed.

The chain has TRBV7-2 and TRBJ2-7; 12 bases fit TRBD2. The source of this sequence is an adult in good health. The specimen was peripheral blood, collected on day 0 of AZD1222 vaccination. The CDR3 DNA follows: TGTGCCAGCATCCTAGCGGGGGGGCCCAACGAGCAGTACTTC. Translated, it gives CASILAGGPNEQYF.